The sample holds a few counts of the clone carrying this T cell receptor beta chain. A TCRbeta library incorporating unique molecular identifiers was prepared. TCRdb redid the calling of the PCR reads with MiXCR, one entry per CDR3 protein. Among some 340,000 distinct CDR3 sequences, 9% to 12% were seen once, and the ten largest hold approximately 2.3%. Germline values: CDR1 SGDLS, CDR2 YYNGEE. Trimming stripped 0 bases from V and 0 bases from J, with 12 bases between. The CDR3 sequence is 16 residues long. The data were taken from a study of T-cell reconstitution after alpha-beta-depleted transplantation in children.

The rearrangement joins TRBV9 to TRBJ1-1; D unclear. This material consisted of PBMCs from the stem cell graft donor, taken from the stem cell graft. This clonotype was sampled from a human donor who donated a stem cell graft to a child with acute lymphoblastic leukemia. CDR3 bases: TGTGCCAGCAGCGTAGCGTCCGGACTCCTGAACACTGAAGCTTTCTTT. Translated: CASSVASGLLNTEAFF.